One and the same sample provided the 20 T cell receptor beta chains below, sequenced in a study of T cells in Graves' hyperthyroidism and ophthalmopathy. The investigators amplified TCR beta CDR3 regions from RNA transcripts. HTBI primers drove first-round RT-PCR of the TCR CDR3. TCRdb passed the multiplex PCR reads through MiXCR, listing each CDR3 protein once. The table has about 380,000 distinct CDR3 sequences, about 14% seen once. The sequenced material came from blood. The receptors come from a woman aged 60-70 years with Graves' hyperthyroidism.

There are a few counts of this clonotype. The rearrangement links TRBV9 to TRBJ2-2; maybe TRBD1 (6 bases). The V and J ends lost 2 bases and 0 bases respectively, with 8 bases between them. The CDR3 is made up of 15 amino acids. The V gene's germline CDR1 is SGDLS and CDR2 YYNGEE. CDR3 DNA: TGTGCCAGCAGCGTGGGGGCCACGAACACCGGGGAGCTGTTTTTT. Protein product: CASSVGATNTGELFF.

This clonotype was detected many times. V gene TRBV2 combines with J gene TRBJ2-1; 10 nucleotides match TRBD2. The length of the CDR3 is 13 residues. Trimming at V came to 8 bases and at J to 9 bases, leaving 7 bases not matched to a gene. Germline values: CDR1 SNHLY, CDR2 FYNNEI. The CDR3 here is CASQELAGLEQFF. The CDR3 region has the DNA TGTGCCAGCCAAGAACTAGCGGGACTTGAGCAGTTCTTC.

This clonotype was counted ten times or more. The chain carries TRBV7-9 and TRBJ2-7; 7 bases are a match to TRBD2. The CDR3 is made up of 15 amino acids. The V gene end was trimmed by 1 base and the J gene end by 4 bases; junction bases not matched to a gene: 7. In germline, CDR1 is SEHNR, CDR2 FQNEAQ (reference sequence). CDR3 sequence (DNA): TGTGCCAGCAGCTTAGTGGCTAGCGGACTGTACGAGCAGTACTTC. This codes for CASSLVASGLYEQYF.

This clonotype was picked up many times. The chain links TRBV5-1 to TRBJ1-2; the D is unclear. This CDR3 region has 14 residues. The germline gives CDR1 SGHRS, CDR2 YFSETQ. Deletions cut 4 bases from V and 6 bases from J, with 16 bases between. In DNA, the CDR3 is TGCGCCAGCAGCACCAGTACAAAGGAGAATGGCTACACCTTC. Encoded protein: CASSTSTKENGYTF.

The sample holds a few counts of this clonotype. The J gene is TRBJ2-2, the V gene TRBV19; 7 bases map to TRBD2. Germline values: CDR1 LNHDA, CDR2 SQIVND (reference sequence). The CDR3 totals 14 residues. The ends lost 6 bases at V and 1 base at J; junction bases unmatched: 2. CDR3: CASSSSGNTGELFF. As DNA, the CDR3 is TGTGCCAGTAGCTCTAGCGGGAACACCGGGGAGCTGTTTTTT.

This clonotype was observed at least ten times. This chain joins TRBV11-3 and TRBJ2-1; 14 bases match TRBD2. Trimming removed 5 bases from V and 12 bases from J; junction bases left unmatched: 3. Germline-derived CDR1 and CDR2 are SGHNT and YENEEA. This CDR3 comprises 13 residues. The CDR3 here is CASSQGTSGRQFF. As DNA, the CDR3 is TGTGCCAGCAGCCAAGGGACTAGCGGGAGGCAGTTCTTC.

This clonotype was seen more than once but under ten times. This chain's CDR3 is CASSYFPDRGAYEQYF. The CDR3 DNA sequence: TGTGCCAGCAGTTACTTCCCTGACAGGGGGGCCTACGAGCAGTACTTC. The chain recombines TRBV6-2 or TRBV6-3 with TRBJ2-7, with 9 positions matching TRBD1. Looked up from germline, CDR1 is MNHEY and CDR2 is SVGEGT. The CDR3 sequence is 16 residues long. With V trimmed by 1 base and J by 2 bases, 6 bases remained unmatched.

This clonotype occurred many times. The chain is built from TRBV19 and TRBJ2-3; D might be TRBD1 (5 bases). Trimming stripped 7 bases from V and 1 base from J, with 15 bases between. This CDR3 is built from 15 residues. CDR1 is LNHDA, CDR2 SQIVND, per germline (reference sequence). The CDR3 DNA follows: TGTGCCAGTACTCCTGATCGCAGGGGCACAGATACGCAGTATTTT. Protein product: CASTPDRRGTDTQYF.

V usage is TRBV5-4 and J usage is TRBJ2-7; weak D call: TRBD2 (5 bases). V was pared by 4 bases and J by 5 bases, with 13 bases between. This CDR3 contains 13 residues. CDR1 is SGHNT, CDR2 YYREEE, per germline (reference sequence). As DNA, the CDR3 is TGTGCCAGCAGCCAAACTAGGGATGACGAGCAGTACTTC. Translation gives CASSQTRDDEQYF.

This chain connects TRBV19 to TRBJ1-1; D not certain. CDR3 length: 13 residues. Deletions cut 3 bases from V and 1 base from J, with 6 bases between. The germline V gene has CDR1 LNHDA and CDR2 SQIVND (reference sequence). The CDR3: CASSIWGNTEAFF. The CDR3 DNA follows: TGTGCCAGTAGTATCTGGGGGAACACTGAAGCTTTCTTT.

The chain joins TRBV12-3 or TRBV12-4 to TRBJ2-5; TRBD1 matches at 9 bases. The CDR3 covers 14 residues. The junction had 8 bases not matched to a gene; V was cut back by 7 bases and J by 5 bases. CDR3 DNA sequence: TGTGCCAGCACCCAACAGGGGGCCAGGGAGACCCAGTACTTC. It is translated as CASTQQGARETQYF.

On this clonotype: Relative to the germline gene, one junction end is altered; a read error may explain this. The chain links TRBV5-1 to TRBJ2-5; TRBD2 agrees at 10 bases. Germline CDR1 SGHRS, CDR2 YFSETQ. This CDR3 spans 16 amino acids. CDR3 sequence: CASSWRLAGVYETQYF. The CDR3 coding sequence is TGTGCCAGCAGCTGGAGGCTAGCGGGAGTTTATGAGACCCAGTACTTC.

J is TRBJ1-1 and V is TRBV7-2; maybe TRBD1 (6 bases). Germline CDR1 and CDR2: SGHTA and FQGNSA. Trimming stripped 4 bases from V and 5 bases from J, with 17 bases between. The CDR3 is 15 amino acids. The CDR3 spells CASSSPTGHGTEAFF. DNA of the CDR3: TGTGCCAGCAGCTCCCCGACAGGTCATGGGACTGAAGCTTTCTTT.

This clonotype was observed a handful of times. The chain uses TRBV5-1 and TRBJ1-4; 7 nucleotides match TRBD1. Germline loops: CDR1 SGHRS, CDR2 YFSETQ. This CDR3 comprises 14 residues. V shed 4 bases and J 8 bases; nucleotides not matched to a gene: 8. CDR3 in amino acids: CASSIQGRSEKLFF. The CDR3 bases are TGCGCCAGCAGCATACAGGGGAGGAGCGAAAAACTGTTTTTT. The full variable domain, completed using reference TRBV5-1 and TRBJ1-4, is KAGVTQTPRYLIKTRGQQVTLSCSPISGHRSVSWYQQTPGQGLQFLFEYFSETQRNKGNFPGRFSGRQFSNSRSEMNVSTLELGDSALYLCASSIQGRSEKLFFGSGTQLSVL.

This clonotype was detected only a few times. J is TRBJ2-7 and V is TRBV4-2; D might be TRBD2 (6 bases). Germline V gives CDR1 LGHNA, CDR2 YNFKEQ. The CDR3 is made up of 15 amino acids. The V and J ends lost 1 base and 2 bases respectively, with 12 bases between them. The CDR3 coding sequence is TGTGCCAGCAGCCAAGCGGAGGGTCAGCCCTACGAGCAGTACTTC. Translating gives CASSQAEGQPYEQYF.

The rearrangement joins TRBV12-3 or TRBV12-4 to TRBJ1-1, with 8 positions matching TRBD1. This CDR3 is 16 amino acids long. Trimming at V came to 6 bases and at J to 0 bases, leaving 9 bases not matched to a gene. The CDR3 here is CASRPDRGGMNTEAFF. CDR3 in DNA: TGTGCCAGCAGACCCGACAGGGGAGGGATGAACACTGAAGCTTTCTTT.

This clonotype was seen ten or more times. The chain couples TRBV12-5 to TRBJ2-7, with TRBD2 matching 10 bases. The germline CDR1 and CDR2 sequences are LGHNT and FRNRAP. V shed 0 bases, J shed 5 bases, and the junction held 10 bases outside the gene matches. The CDR3 contains 17 residues. The CDR3, as DNA: TGTGCTAGTGGTTTGGTACTAGGAGCGGGAGGGCCTCACGAGCAGTACTTC. Translating it yields CASGLVLGAGGPHEQYF.

This clonotype was observed many times. The chain couples TRBV18 to TRBJ2-1, with unresolved D. Looked up from germline, CDR1 is KGHSH and CDR2 is LQKENI. The CDR3 covers 13 residues. Trimming left V 2 bases short and J 8 bases short, with 10 bases between. The CDR3 region is CASSPLWVDEQFF. CDR3 DNA sequence: TGTGCCAGCTCACCATTGTGGGTAGATGAGCAGTTCTTC. Filled out from reference TRBV18 and TRBJ2-1, the complete variable domain reads NAGVMQNPRHLVRRRGQEARLRCSPMKGHSHVYWYRQLPEEGLKFMVYLQKENIIDESGMPKERFSAEFPKEGPSILRIQQVVRGDSAAYFCASSPLWVDEQFFGPGTRLTVL.

This rearrangement joins TRBV20-1 to TRBJ1-5; D uncertain. The CDR3 runs to 12 residues. V was trimmed by 3 bases and J by 1 base, leaving 4 bases between them. Per germline, CDR1 DFQATT and CDR2 SNEGSKA (reference sequence). The CDR3 DNA follows: TGCAGTGCTAGCTACAGCAATCAGCCCCAGCATTTT. Protein: CSASYSNQPQHF.

This clonotype was counted at least ten times. The genes are TRBV20-1 and TRBJ2-5; D is unclear. Germline V gene lookup returns CDR1 DFQATT and CDR2 SNEGSKA (reference sequence). The V gene lost 5 bases and the J gene lost 1 base, with 8 bases spanning the gap. The CDR3 has 12 amino acids. The CDR3 DNA follows: TGCAGTGCTTCGGTCAGCCAAGAGACCCAGTACTTC. Translated, it gives CSASVSQETQYF.